This passage covers 29 T cell receptor beta chains from one sample sequenced in a study of blood T cell repertoires in COVID-19. Produced via immunoSEQ multiplex PCR; TCRdb's table is partial and in-frame only. The sample gives more than 200,000 clones, 88% of which show up once; over 1.1% is in the top ten. Material: peripheral blood. These receptors originate from a man older than 75 with acute or convalescent COVID-19.

The V and J genes are TRBV11-2 and TRBJ2-1; 13 nucleotides agree with TRBD2. V lost 5 bases, J lost 4 bases, and 2 bases stayed unmatched. CDR1 is SGHAT, CDR2 FQNNGV, per germline. This CDR3 region has 15 residues. The CDR3 bases are TGTGCCAGCAGCCGGACTAGCGGGAGTTACAATGAGCAGTTCTTC. Amino acids: CASSRTSGSYNEQFF. The entire variable domain, with the rest obtained from reference TRBV11-2 and TRBJ2-1, is as follows: EAGVAQSPRYKIIEKRQSVAFWCNPISGHATLYWYQQILGQGPKLLIQFQNNGVVDDSQLPKDRFSAERLKGVDSTLKIQPAKLEDSAVYLCASSRTSGSYNEQFFGPGTRLTVL.

This chain uses TRBV6-6 with TRBJ1-5; 8 positions agree with TRBD1. Germline loops: CDR1 MNHNY, CDR2 SVGAGI (reference sequence). The length of the CDR3 is 16 residues. V lost 2 bases and J lost 1; bases outside the gene matches: 4. For the CDR3, the DNA is TGTGCCAGCAGTTACCCCGGACAGGGAAGCAATCAGCCCCAGCATTTT. Residues: CASSYPGQGSNQPQHF.

The chain couples TRBV19 to TRBJ1-1; D gene uncertain. V was pared by 5 bases and J by 1 base, with 17 bases between. The CDR3 sequence is 16 residues long. Germline lookup yields CDR1 LNHDA and CDR2 SQIVND (reference sequence). CDR3 region: CASSRGYGDGNTEAFF. The CDR3 bases are TGTGCCAGTAGTCGGGGATACGGAGATGGGAACACTGAAGCTTTCTTT.

The chain recombines TRBV5-6 with TRBJ1-6; D is uncertain. Trimming cost V 4 bases and J 4 bases, with 24 bases left between them. This CDR3 spans 19 amino acids. Germline CDR1 SGHDT, CDR2 YYEEEE. CDR3 residues: CASSHIDMTEEPYNSPLHF. The CDR3 nucleotides are TGTGCCAGCAGCCATATCGATATGACGGAGGAACCGTATAATTCACCCCTCCACTTT.

This clone occurred once. CDR3 loop: CASSLISGGDGYTF. The CDR3, as DNA: TGTGCCAGCAGCTTAATTTCAGGGGGAGACGGCTACACCTTC. The chain is built from TRBV7-8 and TRBJ1-2; 7 bases map to TRBD1. The CDR3 runs 14 residues. Germline-derived CDR1 and CDR2 are SGHVS and FQNEAQ. The V gene end was trimmed by 2 bases and the J gene end by 8 bases; junction bases not matched to a gene: 8.

This CDR3 is CASSLRGGANTGELFF. In DNA, the CDR3 is TGTGCCAGCAGCTTACGCGGCGGCGCGAACACCGGGGAGCTGTTTTTT. The genes are TRBV7-2 and TRBJ2-2, with D hard to call. Trimming cost V 2 bases and J 0 bases, with 10 bases left between them. Germline values: CDR1 SGHTA, CDR2 FQGNSA. There are 16 residues in the CDR3. Complete variable domain (other parts from reference TRBV7-2 and TRBJ2-2): GAGVSQSPSNKVTEKGKDVELRCDPISGHTALYWYRQSLGQGLEFLIYFQGNSAPDKSGLPSDRFSAERTGGSVSTLTIQRTQQEDSAVYLCASSLRGGANTGELFFGEGSRLTVL.

The chain combines TRBV28 with TRBJ1-4; 11 positions agree with TRBD1. The ends lost 4 bases at V and 8 bases at J; junction bases unmatched: 6. This CDR3 region has 15 residues. Germline loops: CDR1 MDHEN, CDR2 SYDVKM. As DNA, the CDR3 is TGTGCCAGCAGTTCCGGGACAGGGGGAGTGGAAAAACTGTTTTTT. Residues: CASSSGTGGVEKLFF. Full variable domain (rest looked up from reference TRBV28 and TRBJ1-4): DVKVTQSSRYLVKRTGEKVFLECVQDMDHENMFWYRQDPGLGLRLIYFSYDVKMKEKGDIPEGYSVSREKKERFSLILESASTNQTSMYLCASSSGTGGVEKLFFGSGTQLSVL.

The V and J genes are TRBV5-4 and TRBJ2-5; D possibly corresponds to TRBD1 (6 bases). The length of the CDR3 is 13 residues. Looked up from germline, CDR1 is SGHNT and CDR2 is YYREEE (reference sequence). Trimming removed 4 bases at V and 3 bases at J, with 10 bases between. Here the CDR3 reads CASSTPGEETQYF. Written as DNA, the CDR3 is TGTGCCAGCAGCACGCCAGGGGAAGAGACCCAGTACTTC.

The chain links TRBV5-8 to TRBJ1-1, with 7 bases lining up with TRBD1. This CDR3 region has 14 residues. V lost 2 bases to trimming and J lost 4 bases; unmatched junction nucleotides: 5. The V gene's germline CDR1 is SGHTS and CDR2 YDEGEE. The CDR3 loop is CASSFRQGVTEAFF. The CDR3 DNA reads TGTGCCAGCAGCTTCAGGCAGGGGGTCACTGAAGCTTTCTTT.

The rearrangement uses TRBV7-3 and TRBJ1-2; 7 bases are a match to TRBD1. The ends lost 2 bases at V and 8 bases at J; junction bases unmatched: 5. Germline lookup yields CDR1 SGHTA and CDR2 FQGTGA. The CDR3 covers 13 residues. DNA for the CDR3: TGTGCCAGCAGCTTAGCTGGGGACAGCGGCTACACCTTC. Its protein product is CASSLAGDSGYTF.

CDR3 protein: CASSQDSVISGNTIYF. DNA of the CDR3: TGCGCCAGCAGCCAAGATTCGGTTATCTCTGGAAACACCATATATTTT. The V gene is TRBV4-3, the J gene TRBJ1-3; D is unresolved. The V and J ends lost 0 bases and 0 bases respectively, with 9 bases between them. Germline CDR1 is LGHNA and CDR2 is YSLEER. This CDR3 is built from 16 residues.

This rearrangement joins TRBV7-2 to TRBJ2-1; D is undetermined. Trimming took 0 bases from V and 4 from J, leaving 10 bases between them. CDR3 size: 15 residues. CDR1 and CDR2 (germline): SGHTA, FQGNSA. The CDR3 bases are TGTGCCAGCAGCTTAGCGTTGGGCGAATACAATGAGCAGTTCTTC. It codes for CASSLALGEYNEQFF.

The chain is built from TRBV6-5 and TRBJ2-7, with 8 bases that match TRBD1. V was clipped by 5 bases and J by 0 bases; unmatched bases: 6. The CDR3 is 15 residues long. Germline assignment: CDR1 MNHEY and CDR2 SVGAGI. The CDR3 sequence is CASSKDRAFSYEQYF. The CDR3 nucleotides read TGTGCCAGCAGTAAGGACAGGGCCTTCTCCTACGAGCAGTACTTC.

V is TRBV18 and J is TRBJ1-5; 12 bases agree with TRBD1. Trimming cost V 4 bases and J 2 bases; bases outside gene matches: 3. In germline, CDR1 is KGHSH, CDR2 LQKENI. The CDR3 runs 16 residues. The CDR3 region has the DNA TGTGCCAGCTCACTGGGACAGGGGGCCGGCAATCAGCCCCAGCATTTT. The encoded protein is CASSLGQGAGNQPQHF.

The CDR3 spells CASSEARETGGIYF. The CDR3 region has the DNA TGTGCCAGCAGTGAAGCGAGAGAGACCGGAGGCATATATTTT. The chain is built from TRBV2 and TRBJ1-3; unclear D gene. Germline V CDR1 and CDR2: SNHLY, FYNNEI. The V end lost 0 bases, the J end lost 12 bases, and 15 bases lay between the germline ends. This CDR3 contains 14 residues. The full variable domain, in which reference TRBV2 and TRBJ1-3 provide the parts outside the CDR3, is EPEVTQTPSHQVTQMGQEVILRCVPISNHLYFYWYRQILGQKVEFLVSFYNNEISEKSEIFDDQFSVERPDGSNFTLKIRSTKLEDSAMYFCASSEARETGGIYFGEGSWLTVV.

This chain's CDR3 is CASSPFGQGFYEQYF. CDR3 nucleotides: TGTGCCAGCAGCCCGTTCGGACAGGGATTCTACGAGCAGTACTTC. The chain couples TRBV11-1 to TRBJ2-7; TRBD1 matches 8 bases. Germline V gene data show CDR1 as SGHAT and CDR2 as FQDESV (reference sequence). CDR3 size: 15 residues. V trimming: 5 bases; J trimming: 3 bases; junction bases outside the gene matches: 9.

The rearrangement uses TRBV15 and TRBJ2-4; no definite D call. The germline V gene encodes CDR1 LNHNV and CDR2 YYDKDF (reference sequence). The CDR3 loop spans 15 amino acids. The germline V and J ends were trimmed by 1 base and 4 bases, with 11 bases remaining between them. In DNA, the CDR3 is TGTGCCACCAGCAGAGGTCCCGACGGGAAAAACATTCAGTACTTC. Encoded protein: CATSRGPDGKNIQYF. Together with reference TRBV15 and TRBJ2-4, the CDR3 gives the full variable domain: DAMVIQNPRYQVTQFGKPVTLSCSQTLNHNVMYWYQQKSSQAPKLLFHYYDKDFNNEADTPDNFQSRRPNTSFCFLDIRSPGLGDTAMYLCATSRGPDGKNIQYFGAGTRLSVL.

J is TRBJ2-7 and V is TRBV7-3; TRBD1 agrees at 9 bases. The CDR3 contains 14 residues. Looked up from germline, CDR1 is SGHTA and CDR2 is FQGTGA. The V and J ends lost 8 bases and 6 bases, in that order; junction bases with no gene match: 11. Written as DNA, the CDR3 is TGTGCCAGCGCCCTGACAGGGGGGTCTTCCGAGCAGTACTTC. This sequence encodes CASALTGGSSEQYF.

This CDR3 is CASSQHPGQGQAFF. The CDR3 nucleotides read TGTGCCAGCAGCCAACACCCGGGACAGGGTCAAGCTTTCTTT. This chain uses TRBV3-1 (or the pseudogene TRBV3-2) with TRBJ1-1; 9 nucleotides agree with TRBD1. Per the germline V gene, CDR1 is LGHDT and CDR2 is YNNKEL (reference sequence). J was trimmed by 9 bases and V by 2 bases; bases with no gene match: 7. This CDR3 contains 14 residues.

The chain couples TRBV6-2 or TRBV6-3 to TRBJ2-5, with D possibly TRBD2 on 6 matching bases. The CDR3 length is 16 residues. Trimming stripped 0 bases from V and 5 bases from J, with 16 bases between. Germline CDR1 reads MNHEY; CDR2 reads SVGEGT. The CDR3 protein is CASSYSRGGIEETQYF. CDR3 nucleotide sequence: TGTGCCAGCAGTTACTCGCGGGGTGGGATTGAGGAGACCCAGTACTTC.

The rearrangement links TRBV18 to TRBJ1-1; the D gene is possibly TRBD1 (5 bases). Germline V lookup: CDR1 KGHSH, CDR2 LQKENI. The CDR3 runs to 15 residues. With 6 bases removed from V and 1 base from J, the gap between germline ends came to 15 bases. CDR3 region: CASSIQGVGNTEAFF. CDR3 nucleotide sequence: TGTGCCAGCTCCATACAAGGGGTGGGGAACACTGAAGCTTTCTTT.

The V gene is TRBV9, the J gene TRBJ1-4; D gene ambiguous. The ends were cut back, 1 base at V and 7 bases at J, with 11 bases in the middle. The CDR3 consists of 14 residues. Germline V gene sequence: CDR1 SGDLS, CDR2 YYNGEE. This CDR3 is CASSVRGNGEKLFF. CDR3 in DNA: TGTGCCAGCAGCGTAAGAGGGAACGGTGAAAAACTGTTTTTT.

In DNA form, the CDR3 reads TGTGCCAGCAGCTCCGGACAGGGAAATTCTAACTATGGCTACACCTTC. Its protein is CASSSGQGNSNYGYTF. This chain connects TRBV11-2 to TRBJ1-2, with 8 bases aligning to TRBD1. The V and J ends lost 4 bases and 0 bases, in that order; junction bases with no gene match: 7. The germline CDR1 and CDR2 sequences are SGHAT and FQNNGV. CDR3 length: 16 residues.

This chain uses TRBV6-1 with TRBJ2-2; the match to TRBD2 covers 12 bases. The CDR3 extends over 18 amino acids. Looked up from germline, CDR1 is MNHNS and CDR2 is SASEGT. The trim removed 3 bases at V and 3 bases at J, leaving 8 bases unmatched. CDR3 residues: CASSDRLAGATYTGELFF. DNA for the CDR3: TGTGCCAGCAGTGATAGACTAGCGGGGGCCACTTACACCGGGGAGCTGTTTTTT.

This chain uses TRBV4-1 with TRBJ1-1; 7 positions match TRBD1. The CDR3 totals 15 residues. CDR1 is MGHRA, CDR2 YSYEKL, per germline. Trimming removed 8 bases from V and 6 bases from J; junction bases left unmatched: 15. CDR3 protein: CASGRQGRVGAEAFF. CDR3 coding DNA: TGCGCCAGCGGTCGACAGGGAAGGGTCGGGGCTGAAGCTTTCTTT.

This clone has ten or more counts. The chain joins TRBV6-6 to TRBJ1-6; 9 bases map to TRBD1. After removal of 6 bases from V and 18 bases from J, the junction contained 12 bases not matched to a gene. The CDR3 spans 13 residues. Looked up from germline, CDR1 is MNHNY and CDR2 is SVGAGI (reference sequence). For the CDR3, the DNA is TGTGCCAGCAGCCGGACAGGGGTCGCTCAGTCCCACTTT. It yields the protein CASSRTGVAQSHF.

This clone has a single count. This chain uses TRBV12-5 with TRBJ2-7, with D perhaps TRBD1 (5 bases). The CDR3 consists of 13 residues. Germline CDR1 and CDR2: LGHNT and FRNRAP. V shed 7 bases and J shed 3 bases, with 13 bases lying between them. CDR3 protein: CASAQQGFYEQYF. In DNA, the CDR3 is TGTGCTAGTGCCCAGCAGGGTTTCTACGAGCAGTACTTC. Supplemented by reference TRBV12-5 and TRBJ2-7, the full variable domain reads DARVTQTPRHKVTEMGQEVTMRCQPILGHNTVFWYRQTMMQGLELLAYFRNRAPLDDSGMPKDRFSAEMPDATLATLKIQPSEPRDSAVYFCASAQQGFYEQYFGPGTRLTVT.

CDR3 protein: CASRRGQANYGYTF. The CDR3 nucleotides read TGTGCCAGCAGGCGGGGACAGGCTAACTATGGCTACACCTTC. The J gene is TRBJ1-2, the V gene TRBV6-5; 8 bases are shared with TRBD1. The length of the CDR3 is 14 residues. Germline CDR1 reads MNHEY; CDR2 reads SVGAGI. Trimming at V came to 6 bases and at J to 0 bases, leaving 3 bases not matched to a gene.

DNA of the CDR3: TGTGCCAGCAGCTACACCGGGACTAAGGCCTACGAGCAGTACTTC. As protein: CASSYTGTKAYEQYF. This chain links TRBV7-2 with TRBJ2-7; TRBD2 agrees at 7 bases. Trimming cost V 4 bases and J 2 bases; bases outside gene matches: 8. Germline lookup yields CDR1 SGHTA and CDR2 FQGNSA. CDR3 length: 15 residues.